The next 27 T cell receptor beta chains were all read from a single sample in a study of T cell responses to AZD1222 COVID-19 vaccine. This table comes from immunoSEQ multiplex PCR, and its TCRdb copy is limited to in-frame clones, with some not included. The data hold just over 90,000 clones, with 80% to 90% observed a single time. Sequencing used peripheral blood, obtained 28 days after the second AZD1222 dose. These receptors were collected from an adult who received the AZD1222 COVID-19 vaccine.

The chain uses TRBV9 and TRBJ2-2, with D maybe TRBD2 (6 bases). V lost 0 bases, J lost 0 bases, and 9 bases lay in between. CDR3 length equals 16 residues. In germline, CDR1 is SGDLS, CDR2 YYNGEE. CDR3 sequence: CASSVDAGSNTGELFF. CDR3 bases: TGTGCCAGCAGCGTAGATGCGGGATCGAACACCGGGGAGCTGTTTTTT. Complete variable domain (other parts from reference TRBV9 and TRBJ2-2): DSGVTQTPKHLITATGQRVTLRCSPRSGDLSVYWYQQSLDQGLQFLIQYYNGEERAKGNILERFSAQQFPDLHSELNLSSLELGDSALYFCASSVDAGSNTGELFFGEGSRLTVL.

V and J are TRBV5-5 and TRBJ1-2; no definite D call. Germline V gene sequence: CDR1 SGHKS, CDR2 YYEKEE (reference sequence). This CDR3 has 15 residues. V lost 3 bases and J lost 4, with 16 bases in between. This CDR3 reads CASSSQVTITYGYTF. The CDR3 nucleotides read TGTGCCAGCAGCTCCCAGGTGACGATCACCTATGGCTACACCTTC. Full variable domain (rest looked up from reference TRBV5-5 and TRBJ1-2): DAGVTQSPTHLIKTRGQQVTLRCSPISGHKSVSWYQQVLGQGPQFIFQYYEKEERGRGNFPDRFSARQFPNYSSELNVNALLLGDSALYLCASSSQVTITYGYTFGSGTRLTVV.

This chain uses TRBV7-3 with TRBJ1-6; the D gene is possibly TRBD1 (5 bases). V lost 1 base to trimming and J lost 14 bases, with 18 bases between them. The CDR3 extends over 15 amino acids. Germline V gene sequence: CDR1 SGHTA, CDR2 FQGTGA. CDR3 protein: CASSLKGWGDSALHF. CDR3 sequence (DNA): TGTGCCAGCAGCTTAAAGGGATGGGGGGATTCGGCCCTCCACTTT.

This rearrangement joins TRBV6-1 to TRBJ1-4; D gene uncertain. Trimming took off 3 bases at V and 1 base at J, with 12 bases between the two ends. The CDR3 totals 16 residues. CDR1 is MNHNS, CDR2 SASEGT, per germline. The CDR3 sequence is CASSDRSGLTNEKLFF. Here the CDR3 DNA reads TGTGCCAGCAGTGATCGCTCTGGGCTAACTAATGAAAAACTGTTTTTT.

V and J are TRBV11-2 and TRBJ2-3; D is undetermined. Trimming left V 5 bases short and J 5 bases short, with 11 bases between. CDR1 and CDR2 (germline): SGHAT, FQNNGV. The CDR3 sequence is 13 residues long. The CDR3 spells CASSLERRDTQYF. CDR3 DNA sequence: TGTGCCAGCAGCCTGGAGAGACGAGATACGCAGTATTTT.

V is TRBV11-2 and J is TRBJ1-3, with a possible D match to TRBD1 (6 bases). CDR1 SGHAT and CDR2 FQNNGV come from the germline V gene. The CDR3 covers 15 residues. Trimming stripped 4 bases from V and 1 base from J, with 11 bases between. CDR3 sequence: CASSSLQGSGNTIYF. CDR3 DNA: TGTGCCAGCAGCTCTCTACAGGGATCTGGAAACACCATATATTTT.

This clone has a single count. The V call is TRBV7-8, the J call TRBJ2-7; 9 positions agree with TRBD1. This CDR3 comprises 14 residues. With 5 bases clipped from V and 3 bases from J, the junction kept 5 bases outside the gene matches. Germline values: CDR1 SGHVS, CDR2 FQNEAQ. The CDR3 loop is CASSDTGGGYEQYF. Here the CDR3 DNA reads TGTGCCAGCAGCGACACAGGGGGCGGCTACGAGCAGTACTTC.

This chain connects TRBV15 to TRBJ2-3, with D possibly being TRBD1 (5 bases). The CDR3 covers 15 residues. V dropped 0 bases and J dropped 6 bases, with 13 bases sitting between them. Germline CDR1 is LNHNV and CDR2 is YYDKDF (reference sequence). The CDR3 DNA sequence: TGTGCCACCAGCAGAGAACAGGTTTTACCCGATACGCAGTATTTT. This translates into CATSREQVLPDTQYF.

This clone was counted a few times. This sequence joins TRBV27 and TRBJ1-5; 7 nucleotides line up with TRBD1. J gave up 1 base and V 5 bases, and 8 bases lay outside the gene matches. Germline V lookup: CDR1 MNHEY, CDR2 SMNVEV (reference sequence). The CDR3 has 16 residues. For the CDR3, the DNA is TGTGCCAGCAGTCCAAGCACAGGGGAGAGCAATCAGCCCCAGCATTTT. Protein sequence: CASSPSTGESNQPQHF.

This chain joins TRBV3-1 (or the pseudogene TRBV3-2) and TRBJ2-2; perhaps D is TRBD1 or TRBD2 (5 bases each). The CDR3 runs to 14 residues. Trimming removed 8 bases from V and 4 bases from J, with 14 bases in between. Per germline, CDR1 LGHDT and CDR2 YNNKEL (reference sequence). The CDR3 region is CASLRAGTTGELFF. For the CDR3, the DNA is TGTGCCAGCCTCCGGGCAGGGACCACCGGGGAGCTGTTTTTT.

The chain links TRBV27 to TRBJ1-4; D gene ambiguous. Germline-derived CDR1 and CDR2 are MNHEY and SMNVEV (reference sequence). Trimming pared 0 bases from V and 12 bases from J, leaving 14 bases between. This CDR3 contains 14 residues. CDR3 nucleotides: TGTGCCAGCAGTTTATCGATCTATGAGGTAGAACTGTTTTTT. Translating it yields CASSLSIYEVELFF.

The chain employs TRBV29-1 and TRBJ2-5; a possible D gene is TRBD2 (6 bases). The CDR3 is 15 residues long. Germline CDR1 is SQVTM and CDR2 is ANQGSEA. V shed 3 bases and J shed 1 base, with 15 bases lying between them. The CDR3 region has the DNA TGCAGCGTTGAGTTACTAGCACAGATCCAAGAGACCCAGTACTTC. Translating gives CSVELLAQIQETQYF.

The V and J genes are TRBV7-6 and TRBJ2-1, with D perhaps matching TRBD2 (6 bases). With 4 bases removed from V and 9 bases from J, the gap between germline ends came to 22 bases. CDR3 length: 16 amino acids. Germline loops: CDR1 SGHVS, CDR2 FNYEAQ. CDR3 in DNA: TGTGCCAGCAGCTCGGGACTCTCGGTTGGTTACGGTGAGCAGTTCTTC. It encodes CASSSGLSVGYGEQFF.

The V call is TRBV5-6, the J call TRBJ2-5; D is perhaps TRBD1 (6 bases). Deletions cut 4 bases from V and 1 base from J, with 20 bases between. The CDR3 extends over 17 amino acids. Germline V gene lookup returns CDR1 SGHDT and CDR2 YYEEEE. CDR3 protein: CASSEGVHRVAQETQYF. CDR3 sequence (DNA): TGTGCCAGCAGCGAGGGCGTTCACAGGGTGGCCCAAGAGACCCAGTACTTC.

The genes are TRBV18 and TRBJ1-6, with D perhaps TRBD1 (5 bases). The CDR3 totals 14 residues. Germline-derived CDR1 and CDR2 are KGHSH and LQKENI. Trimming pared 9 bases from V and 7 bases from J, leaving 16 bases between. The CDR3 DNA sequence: TGTGCCAGTGGCAGAGGGGTGAACAATTCACCCCTCCACTTT. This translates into CASGRGVNNSPLHF. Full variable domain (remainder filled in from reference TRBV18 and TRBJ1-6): NAGVMQNPRHLVRRRGQEARLRCSPMKGHSHVYWYRQLPEEGLKFMVYLQKENIIDESGMPKERFSAEFPKEGPSILRIQQVVRGDSAAYFCASGRGVNNSPLHFGNGTRLTVT.

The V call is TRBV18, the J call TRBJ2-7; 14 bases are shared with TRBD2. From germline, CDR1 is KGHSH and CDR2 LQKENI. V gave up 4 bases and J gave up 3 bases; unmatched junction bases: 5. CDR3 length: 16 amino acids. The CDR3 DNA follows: TGTGCCAGCTCACTAAGACTAGCGGGGGGGAACTACGAGCAGTACTTC. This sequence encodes CASSLRLAGGNYEQYF.

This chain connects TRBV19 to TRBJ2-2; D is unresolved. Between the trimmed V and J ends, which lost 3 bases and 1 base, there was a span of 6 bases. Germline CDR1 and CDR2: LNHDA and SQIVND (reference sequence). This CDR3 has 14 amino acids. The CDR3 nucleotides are TGTGCCAGTAGTATTGACGGGAACACCGGGGAGCTGTTTTTT. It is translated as CASSIDGNTGELFF.

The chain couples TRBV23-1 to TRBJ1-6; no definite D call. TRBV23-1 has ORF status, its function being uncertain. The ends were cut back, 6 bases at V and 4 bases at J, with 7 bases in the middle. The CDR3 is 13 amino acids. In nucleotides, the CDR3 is TGCGCCAGCAGGGAGAGATATAATTCACCCCTCCACTTT. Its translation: CASRERYNSPLHF.

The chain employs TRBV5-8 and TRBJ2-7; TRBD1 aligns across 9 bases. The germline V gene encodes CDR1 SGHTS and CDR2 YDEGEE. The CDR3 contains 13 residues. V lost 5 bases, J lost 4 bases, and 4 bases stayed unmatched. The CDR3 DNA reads TGTGCCAGCAGAAGGGACAGGGCATACGAGCAGTACTTC. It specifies CASRRDRAYEQYF.

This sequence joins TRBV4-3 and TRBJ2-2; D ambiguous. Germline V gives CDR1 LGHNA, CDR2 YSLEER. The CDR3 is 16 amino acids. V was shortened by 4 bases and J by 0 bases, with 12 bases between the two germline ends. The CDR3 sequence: CASSPYGGSNTGELFF. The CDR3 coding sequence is TGCGCCAGCAGCCCATATGGCGGTTCGAACACCGGGGAGCTGTTTTTT.

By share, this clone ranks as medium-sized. The CDR3 nucleotides are TGTGCCAGCAGCCCACCTCCGGGACAGGGGATTTACACCGGGGAGCTGTTTTTT. Encoded protein: CASSPPPGQGIYTGELFF. The chain combines TRBV9 with TRBJ2-2; 10 positions match TRBD1. V was pared by 4 bases and J by 3 bases, with 12 bases of the junction left unmatched. The CDR3 is 18 amino acids. Germline loops: CDR1 SGDLS, CDR2 YYNGEE.

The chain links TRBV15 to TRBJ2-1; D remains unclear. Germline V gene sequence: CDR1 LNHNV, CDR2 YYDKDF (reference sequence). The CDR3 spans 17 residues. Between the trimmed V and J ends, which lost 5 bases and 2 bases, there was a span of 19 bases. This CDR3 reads CATSPTLSERAYNEQFF. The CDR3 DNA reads TGTGCCACCAGCCCAACTCTGTCGGAGCGCGCCTACAATGAGCAGTTCTTC.

This chain's CDR3 is CASSLTGGYTIYF. The CDR3 bases are TGTGCCAGCAGCCTGACAGGGGGCTACACCATATATTTT. The V gene is TRBV5-8, the J gene TRBJ1-3, with 10 positions matching TRBD1. The V and J ends lost 4 bases and 8 bases, in that order; junction bases with no gene match: 3. The CDR3 runs 13 residues. Germline V gene sequence: CDR1 SGHTS, CDR2 YDEGEE.

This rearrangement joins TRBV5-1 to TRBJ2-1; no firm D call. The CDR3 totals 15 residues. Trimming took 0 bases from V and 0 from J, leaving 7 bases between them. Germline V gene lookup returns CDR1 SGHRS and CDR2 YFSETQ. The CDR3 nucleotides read TGCGCCAGCAGCTTGGGGGTAGCCTCCTACAATGAGCAGTTCTTC. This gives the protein CASSLGVASYNEQFF.

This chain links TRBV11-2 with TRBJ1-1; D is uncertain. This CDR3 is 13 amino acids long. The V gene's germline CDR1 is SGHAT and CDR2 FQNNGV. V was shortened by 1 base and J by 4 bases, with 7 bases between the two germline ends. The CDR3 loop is CASSLVGITEAFF. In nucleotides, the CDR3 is TGTGCCAGCAGCTTAGTTGGGATCACTGAAGCTTTCTTT.

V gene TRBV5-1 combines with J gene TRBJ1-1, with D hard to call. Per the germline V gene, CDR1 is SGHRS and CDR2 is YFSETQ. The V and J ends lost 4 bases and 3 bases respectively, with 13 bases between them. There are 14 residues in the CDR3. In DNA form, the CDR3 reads TGCGCCAGCAGCCCCGCCGGCAGTTACACTGAAGCTTTCTTT. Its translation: CASSPAGSYTEAFF.

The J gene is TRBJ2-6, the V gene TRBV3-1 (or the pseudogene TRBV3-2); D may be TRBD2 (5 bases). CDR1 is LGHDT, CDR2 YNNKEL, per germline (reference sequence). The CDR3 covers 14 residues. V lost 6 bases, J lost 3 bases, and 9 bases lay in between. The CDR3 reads CASRRVGGANVLTF. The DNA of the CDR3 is TGTGCCAGCAGGAGGGTCGGTGGGGCCAACGTCCTGACTTTC.